Each of the 13 T cell receptor beta chains below was sequenced from the same sample in a study of CD8 T cells in ankylosing spondylitis. In TCRdb, the 5' RACE reads were re-called with MiXCR into one record per CDR3 protein. This sample yields around 210,000 distinct CDR3 sequences, of which roughly 8% are seen a single time; more than 4.5% belongs to the top ten. Sequencing used blood, either unsorted or a sorted T cell fraction (not recorded which). The receptors were sampled from a female donor with ankylosing spondylitis or in good health (not recorded which).

This clonotype was detected only a few times. The rearrangement uses TRBV5-6 and TRBJ2-1, with 9 bases lining up with TRBD2. J gave up 6 bases and V 3 bases, and 7 bases lay outside the gene matches. The CDR3 totals 15 residues. CDR1 and CDR2 (germline): SGHDT, YYEEEE. In DNA form, the CDR3 reads TGTGCCAGCAGCTGGGGACTAGCCCCTCCCAATGAGCAGTTCTTC. Its protein is CASSWGLAPPNEQFF.

Many counts were recorded for this clonotype. The V and J genes are TRBV12-3 or TRBV12-4 and TRBJ2-7; 11 nucleotides align to TRBD1. V was pared by 8 bases and J by 4 bases, with 7 bases of the junction left unmatched. The CDR3 totals 14 residues. As DNA, the CDR3 is TGTGCCAGCTCCAAGGGACAGGGGGTGTACGAGCAGTACTTC. Its translation is CASSKGQGVYEQYF.

This clonotype occurred many times. The genes are TRBV7-2 and TRBJ2-7; D uncertain. This CDR3 spans 11 amino acids. V gave up 5 bases and J gave up 6 bases, with 8 bases separating them. In germline, CDR1 is SGHTA, CDR2 FQGNSA. The CDR3 DNA sequence: TGTGCCAGCAGCGCGTATGGCGAGCAGTACTTC. It yields the protein CASSAYGEQYF.

The chain joins TRBV13 to TRBJ2-6; D uncertain. Germline CDR1 is PRHDT and CDR2 is FYEKMQ (reference sequence). The CDR3 sequence is 18 residues long. Trimming left V 0 bases short and J 1 base short, with 13 bases between. CDR3 sequence: CASSLGQKYSSGANVLTF. CDR3 DNA: TGTGCCAGCAGCTTAGGGCAGAAGTACTCATCTGGGGCCAACGTCCTGACTTTC.

This chain connects TRBV7-2 to TRBJ2-1; D is possibly TRBD1 (6 bases). CDR1 is SGHTA, CDR2 FQGNSA, per germline. Trimming removed 5 bases at V and 8 bases at J, with 16 bases between. CDR3 length equals 14 residues. CDR3 sequence (DNA): TGTGCCAGCAGCCCCGGGACAACGAGAGATGAGCAGTTCTTC. Its protein product is CASSPGTTRDEQFF.

This clonotype was counted at least ten times. This rearrangement joins TRBV7-2 to TRBJ2-7; no clear D gene. This CDR3 contains 15 residues. The ends were cut back, 1 base at V and 7 bases at J, with 17 bases in the middle. Per germline, CDR1 SGHTA and CDR2 FQGNSA. The CDR3 is CASSLEAQTYVEQYF. In DNA, the CDR3 is TGTGCCAGCAGCTTAGAGGCCCAGACCTACGTGGAGCAGTACTTC.

A remark on this clonotype: The junction shows a germline mismatch at one end, possibly a read error. CDR3 DNA sequence: TGTGCCTGGAGTGTTTCAGAGGCCTGGGAGCAGTGCTTC. This codes for CAWSVSEAWEQCF. The rearrangement joins TRBV30 to TRBJ2-7, with a tentative D call TRBD2 (5 bases). The germline V gene has CDR1 GTSNPN and CDR2 SVGIG (reference sequence). The CDR3 consists of 13 residues.

V and J are TRBV7-2 and TRBJ2-1, with 11 bases that match TRBD2. Germline lookup yields CDR1 SGHTA and CDR2 FQGNSA. Trimming at V came to 3 bases and at J to 4 bases, leaving 2 bases not matched to a gene. This CDR3 is 15 amino acids long. The CDR3 region has the DNA TGTGCCAGCAGCTTTAGCGGGAGGGGGTACAATGAGCAGTTCTTC. Residues: CASSFSGRGYNEQFF.

This clonotype has ten or more counts. This sequence joins TRBV7-2 and TRBJ2-4; D is ambiguous. The length of the CDR3 is 15 residues. Germline CDR1 SGHTA, CDR2 FQGNSA. The ends were cut back, 5 bases at V and 5 bases at J, with 16 bases in the middle. The CDR3 DNA reads as TGTGCCAGCAGCCCGCCCCCCGCCGGCCAAAACATTCAGTACTTC. Its translation is CASSPPPAGQNIQYF.

This clonotype was seen at least ten times. The V gene is TRBV7-2, the J gene TRBJ2-2, with D uncertain. Trimming left V 3 bases short and J 0 bases short, with 5 bases between. The CDR3 spans 14 residues. CDR1 is SGHTA, CDR2 FQGNSA, per germline. The CDR3 nucleotides are TGTGCCAGCAGCTTTCGGCCGAACACCGGGGAGCTGTTTTTT. Its translation: CASSFRPNTGELFF.

This clonotype turned up a few times. The rearrangement joins TRBV6-1 to TRBJ2-5, with TRBD2 matching over 8 bases. Trimming removed 5 bases from V and 5 bases from J; junction bases left unmatched: 4. CDR3 size: 13 residues. The V gene's germline CDR1 is MNHNS and CDR2 SASEGT. CDR3 nucleotide sequence: TGTGCCAGCAGTCGAGCGGGAGCTGAGACCCAGTACTTC. Translation gives CASSRAGAETQYF.

The table lists this clonotype with a few counts. The genes are TRBV29-1 and TRBJ2-7; a possible D gene is TRBD2 (5 bases). Deletions cut 6 bases from V and 5 bases from J, with 20 bases between. CDR3 length equals 14 residues. Germline assignment: CDR1 SQVTM and CDR2 ANQGSEA. This chain's CDR3 is CSVRQRAAGNEQYF. CDR3 nucleotide sequence: TGCAGCGTGAGACAAAGAGCCGCGGGCAACGAGCAGTACTTC.

The V call is TRBV6-1, the J call TRBJ1-2; TRBD1 matches at 7 bases. Trimming removed 5 bases from V and 8 bases from J; junction bases left unmatched: 11. From germline, CDR1 is MNHNS and CDR2 SASEGT. This CDR3 region has 14 residues. The CDR3 bases are TGTGCCAGCAGTCCTCCGGGACAGCCTCGGGGCTACACCTTC. As protein: CASSPPGQPRGYTF.